This TCR beta chain was observed in a study of T cells in Graves' hyperthyroidism and ophthalmopathy. Study-wide results and limits: Most thyroid clonotypes with frequency above 0.001 were detected in blood.

Amplification of TCR beta CDR3 regions used RNA as the template. TCR CDR3 regions were first amplified by RT-PCR with HTBI primers. TCRdb redid the calling of the multiplex PCR reads with MiXCR, one entry per CDR3 protein. The table includes approximately 360,000 distinct CDR3 sequences, 15% to 18% detected once. This clonotype showed up many times. The antigen is not known. The CDR3 extends over 14 amino acids. Trimming stripped 1 base from V and 3 bases from J, with 7 bases between. Germline V gives CDR1 SGHTA, CDR2 FQGNSA. The sequence was obtained from a woman younger than 35 with Graves' hyperthyroidism that later progressed to Graves' ophthalmopathy. The chain is built from TRBV7-2 and TRBJ1-5; TRBD1 might be the D (5 bases). Sequencing was done on a sample of blood. The CDR3 loop is CASSLGGFNQPQHF. The CDR3 region has the DNA TGTGCCAGCAGCTTAGGGGGCTTCAATCAGCCCCAGCATTTT.